The 16 T cell receptor beta chains below come from one sample, sequenced in a study of technical replicates of blood from a few donors. Assay used: immunoSEQ multiplex PCR; TCRdb lists only in-frame clones, some missing. The table has roughly 87,000 clones, 85% to 95% seen once. The source material was T cells isolated from PBMCs. Every receptor here comes from a human donor in good health.

This CDR3 is CASSTRTGLTYEQYF. CDR3 nucleotides: TGTGCCAGTAGTACCCGGACAGGCCTAACCTACGAGCAGTACTTC. The rearrangement joins TRBV19 to TRBJ2-7; 7 bases line up with TRBD1. V lost 4 bases, J lost 2 bases, and 8 bases stayed unmatched. The CDR3 covers 15 residues. Germline V gene sequence: CDR1 LNHDA, CDR2 SQIVND (reference sequence).

This rearrangement joins TRBV2 to TRBJ2-7; a possible D gene is TRBD2 (5 bases). The CDR3 extends over 14 amino acids. Between the trimmed V and J ends, which lost 7 bases and 0 bases, there was a span of 13 bases. Germline assignment: CDR1 SNHLY and CDR2 FYNNEI. The CDR3 here is CASKRESSSYEQYF. The DNA for the CDR3 is TGTGCCAGCAAGAGGGAGAGCAGCTCCTACGAGCAGTACTTC.

The J gene is TRBJ2-2, the V gene TRBV19; D not resolved. The germline V gene encodes CDR1 LNHDA and CDR2 SQIVND (reference sequence). Trimming took 10 bases from V and 5 from J, leaving 14 bases between them. The CDR3 contains 13 residues. The CDR3 nucleotides read TGTGCCACCGGTCGGGTGTGGACCGGGGAGCTGTTTTTT. It specifies CATGRVWTGELFF.

The V call is TRBV13, the J call TRBJ1-2; perhaps TRBD1 as D (5 bases). Germline CDR1 is PRHDT and CDR2 is FYEKMQ (reference sequence). This CDR3 is 16 amino acids long. V shed 4 bases and J shed 3 bases, with 18 bases lying between them. DNA of the CDR3: TGTGCCAGCAGCTCCCCGGCCGCAGGGCTCGACTATGGCTACACCTTC. This encodes CASSSPAAGLDYGYTF.

The chain links TRBV5-1 to TRBJ1-1; 8 bases fit TRBD1. CDR1 and CDR2 from the germline V gene are SGHRS and YFSETQ. The V segment lost 0 bases and the J segment 3 bases; nucleotides outside the gene matches: 1. The CDR3 spans 14 residues. The CDR3 sequence: CASSLGQGHTEAFF. The CDR3 region has the DNA TGCGCCAGCAGCTTGGGACAGGGGCACACTGAAGCTTTCTTT.

The rearrangement links TRBV6-5 to TRBJ2-2; 8 bases are shared with TRBD2. There are 15 residues in the CDR3. J was trimmed by 3 bases and V by 7 bases; bases with no gene match: 7. Looked up from germline, CDR1 is MNHEY and CDR2 is SVGAGI. CDR3 DNA sequence: TGTGCCAGCACTCCCCGGGAGGGGGACACCGGGGAGCTGTTTTTT. This translates into CASTPREGDTGELFF.

This chain connects TRBV5-4 to TRBJ2-3, with 8 bases that match TRBD1. The germline CDR1 and CDR2 sequences are SGHNT and YYREEE (reference sequence). V shed 3 bases, J shed 2 bases, and the junction held 8 bases outside the gene matches. The CDR3 totals 16 residues. CDR3 sequence reads: CASSYDGTGSTDTQYF. CDR3 coding DNA: TGTGCCAGCAGCTACGACGGGACAGGCTCCACAGATACGCAGTATTTT.

This chain uses TRBV6-6 with TRBJ1-5; D gene ambiguous. The CDR3 sequence is 14 residues long. The V end lost 0 bases, the J end lost 7 bases, and 10 bases lay between the germline ends. Germline lookup yields CDR1 MNHNY and CDR2 SVGAGI (reference sequence). Written as DNA, the CDR3 is TGTGCCAGCAGTTACTCGAGCGGTGAACAGCCCCAGCATTTT. It translates to CASSYSSGEQPQHF.

The chain joins TRBV19 to TRBJ1-1; D not resolved. CDR1 is LNHDA and CDR2 is SQIVND in the germline V gene (reference sequence). The CDR3 contains 13 residues. Trimming shortened V by 4 bases and J by 5 bases, and 11 bases separated the two germline ends. In DNA form, the CDR3 reads TGTGCCAGTAGTAGTAATTTAGTGACTGAAGCTTTCTTT. It translates to CASSSNLVTEAFF.

The chain joins TRBV7-8 to TRBJ1-3; D is undetermined. V lost 2 bases and J 3 bases, leaving 8 bases between the germline ends. Germline CDR1 and CDR2: SGHVS and FQNEAQ. This CDR3 is built from 14 residues. The CDR3 spells CASSLSGFGNTIYF. CDR3 DNA: TGTGCCAGCAGCTTATCGGGTTTTGGAAACACCATATATTTT.

The chain joins TRBV4-1 to TRBJ1-1; tentatively, D is TRBD1 (6 bases). This CDR3 has 16 residues. Germline CDR1 reads MGHRA; CDR2 reads YSYEKL. V shed 0 bases and J shed 6 bases, with 17 bases lying between them. This chain's CDR3 is CASSQDGQGRRSEAFF. CDR3 nucleotide sequence: TGCGCCAGCAGCCAAGATGGGCAGGGGAGACGCTCTGAAGCTTTCTTT.

The chain recombines TRBV4-1 with TRBJ2-5; 7 positions match TRBD2. The CDR3 spans 14 residues. The germline CDR1 and CDR2 sequences are MGHRA and YSYEKL. V gave up 3 bases and J gave up 1 base; unmatched junction bases: 2. CDR3 protein: CASSQASGQETQYF. Written as DNA, the CDR3 is TGCGCCAGCAGCCAGGCTAGCGGCCAAGAGACCCAGTACTTC.

For this clone: One end of the junction does not line up with germline, which may come from a read error. The chain combines TRBV7-8 with TRBJ2-5; TRBD2 matches 13 bases. CDR3 length: 18 amino acids. The V gene's germline CDR1 is SGHVS and CDR2 FQNEAQ. DNA of the CDR3: TGTGCCAGCAGCTTAGCCGGGGGACTAGCGGGGACAAGAGAGGCCCAGTACTTC. This translates into CASSLAGGLAGTREAQYF.

The chain carries TRBV10-2 and TRBJ2-1; D is unclear. Per the germline V gene, CDR1 is WSHSY and CDR2 is SAAADI. V lost 6 bases to trimming and J lost 4 bases, with 19 bases between them. This CDR3 comprises 16 residues. The CDR3 bases are TGCGCCAGCAGCCGAAGACAAGGCAATACATACAATGAGCAGTTCTTC. Translating gives CASSRRQGNTYNEQFF.

The CDR3 is CASSLQPAAEQYF. CDR3 bases: TGCGCCAGCAGCCTTCAACCCGCGGCCGAGCAGTACTTC. The rearrangement links TRBV4-1 to TRBJ2-7; the D is unclear. This CDR3 has 13 residues. In germline, CDR1 is MGHRA, CDR2 YSYEKL. Trimming removed 4 bases at V and 6 bases at J, with 13 bases between.

The rearrangement links TRBV6-1 to TRBJ2-7; D gene unclear. CDR3 size: 13 residues. V lost 3 bases, J lost 1 base, and 7 bases lay in between. The germline V gene has CDR1 MNHNS and CDR2 SASEGT. DNA for the CDR3: TGTGCCAGCAGTGATGGCCCGTCCTACGAGCAGTACTTC. This codes for CASSDGPSYEQYF.